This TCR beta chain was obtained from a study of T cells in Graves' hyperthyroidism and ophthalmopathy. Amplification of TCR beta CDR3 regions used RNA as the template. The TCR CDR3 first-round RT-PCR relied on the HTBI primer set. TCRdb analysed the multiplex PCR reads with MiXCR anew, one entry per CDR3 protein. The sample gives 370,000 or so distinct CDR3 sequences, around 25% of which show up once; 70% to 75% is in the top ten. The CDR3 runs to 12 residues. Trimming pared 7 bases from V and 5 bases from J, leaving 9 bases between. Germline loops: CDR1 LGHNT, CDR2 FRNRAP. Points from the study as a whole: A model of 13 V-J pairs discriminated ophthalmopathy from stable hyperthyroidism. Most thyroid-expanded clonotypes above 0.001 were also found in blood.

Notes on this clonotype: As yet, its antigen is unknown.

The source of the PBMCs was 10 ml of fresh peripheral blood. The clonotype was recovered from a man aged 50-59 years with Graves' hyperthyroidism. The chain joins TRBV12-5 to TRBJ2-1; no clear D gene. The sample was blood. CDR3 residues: CASVRVNNEQFF. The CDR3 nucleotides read TGTGCTAGTGTGCGAGTGAACAATGAGCAGTTCTTC.